These T cell receptor beta chains were read from a single sample in a study of shared clonotypes between healthy human individuals. Assay used: immunoSEQ multiplex PCR; TCRdb lists only in-frame clones, some missing. This sample carries approximately 1,500,000 clones, approximately 98% of them seen once, and the ten largest clones take roughly 0.45%. The sequenced sample consisted of naive CD4+ T cells sorted from blood. Receptors originate from a man aged 25 to 40 in good health. Both conserved end residues are part of each CDR3. Each record gives: CDR3 protein, CDR3 length, J gene, V gene.

cdr3_aa: CASSEASTDTQYF
cdr3_length: 13
j_call: TRBJ2-3
v_call: TRBV25-1

cdr3_aa: CASSLLGLEGQYF
cdr3_length: 13
j_call: TRBJ2-7
v_call: TRBV5-1

cdr3_aa: CASSVGSGGHQPQHF
cdr3_length: 15
j_call: TRBJ1-5
v_call: TRBV2

cdr3_aa: CASIASRSGSYNEQFF
cdr3_length: 16
j_call: TRBJ2-1
v_call: TRBV19

cdr3_aa: CASSEWDRGFNYGYTF
cdr3_length: 16
j_call: TRBJ1-2
v_call: TRBV6-1

cdr3_aa: CASSGHYEQYF
cdr3_length: 11
j_call: TRBJ2-7
v_call: TRBV25-1

cdr3_aa: CASSKPGQGSYEQYF
cdr3_length: 15
j_call: TRBJ2-7
v_call: TRBV5-4

cdr3_aa: CASSSRTSGYSYNEQFF
cdr3_length: 17
j_call: TRBJ2-1
v_call: TRBV5-6

cdr3_aa: CASSSPQVSSENTGELFF
cdr3_length: 18
j_call: TRBJ2-2
v_call: TRBV7-2

cdr3_aa: CASRQANYGYTF
cdr3_length: 12
j_call: TRBJ1-2
v_call: TRBV28

cdr3_aa: CASSYGLAPTTSNTGELFF
cdr3_length: 19
j_call: TRBJ2-2
v_call: TRBV5-1

cdr3_aa: CASSGTSGYNEQFF
cdr3_length: 14
j_call: TRBJ2-1
v_call: TRBV7-8

cdr3_aa: CASTRDGHSGNTIYF
cdr3_length: 15
j_call: TRBJ1-3
v_call: TRBV7-2

cdr3_aa: CASSPSSGGSYNEQFF
cdr3_length: 16
j_call: TRBJ2-1
v_call: TRBV5-1

cdr3_aa: CASSPGRVGEQYF
cdr3_length: 13
j_call: TRBJ2-7
v_call: TRBV30

cdr3_aa: CASSIPGKKETQYF
cdr3_length: 14
j_call: TRBJ2-5
v_call: TRBV19

cdr3_aa: CASSLNPGTGNQPQHF
cdr3_length: 16
j_call: TRBJ1-5
v_call: TRBV7-8

cdr3_aa: CASSLVRPGTNEKLFF
cdr3_length: 16
j_call: TRBJ1-4
v_call: TRBV5-1

cdr3_aa: CASSPRGDSYNEQFF
cdr3_length: 15
j_call: TRBJ2-1
v_call: TRBV5-8

cdr3_aa: CSVDWWANSPNAEAFF
cdr3_length: 16
j_call: TRBJ1-1
v_call: TRBV29-1

cdr3_aa: CSAGPADEQFF
cdr3_length: 11
j_call: TRBJ2-1
v_call: TRBV20-1

cdr3_aa: CASSFMNTEAFF
cdr3_length: 12
j_call: TRBJ1-1
v_call: TRBV5-1